Listed here are 22 T cell receptor beta chains from one sample, sequenced in a study of Graves' ophthalmopathy and Graves' hyperthyroidism. Using RNA transcripts, the TCR beta CDR3 regions were amplified. An opening RT-PCR round employed HTBI primers and preceded a second-round multiplex PCR. One entry per CDR3 protein results from TCRdb running MiXCR on the multiplex PCR reads. The repertoire holds 650,000 to 800,000 distinct CDR3 sequences, with just over 40% as singletons. Sequenced: peripheral blood. These receptors were collected from an adult man with Graves' ophthalmopathy.

Only a few counts were recorded for this clonotype. The chain joins TRBV29-1 to TRBJ2-5; 11 bases are shared with TRBD2. Germline-derived CDR1 and CDR2 are SQVTM and ANQGSEA. V gave up 4 bases and J gave up 5 bases; unmatched junction bases: 3. This CDR3 has 13 residues. The CDR3 protein is CSVGLAGWETQYF. DNA for the CDR3: TGCAGCGTTGGACTAGCGGGGTGGGAGACCCAGTACTTC.

This clonotype was observed at least ten times. V is TRBV11-2 and J is TRBJ1-6, with D uncertain. Looked up from germline, CDR1 is SGHAT and CDR2 is FQNNGV. V lost 5 bases to trimming and J lost 8 bases, with 10 bases between them. This CDR3 has 13 residues. The DNA for the CDR3 is TGTGCCAGCAGCCTCCACCATTATTCACCCCTCCACTTT. Its protein product is CASSLHHYSPLHF.

This rearrangement joins TRBV7-9 to TRBJ2-3, with D perhaps assigned TRBD1 or TRBD2 (5 bases each). Trimming shortened V by 0 bases and J by 4 bases, and 8 bases separated the two germline ends. The CDR3 runs 14 residues. Germline CDR1 and CDR2: SEHNR and FQNEAQ (reference sequence). CDR3 loop: CASSLAQGADTQYF. CDR3 sequence (DNA): TGTGCCAGCAGCTTAGCTCAGGGAGCAGATACGCAGTATTTT.

This clonotype appeared a few times. The chain links TRBV10-2 to TRBJ1-2; no clear D. Germline V gene data show CDR1 as WSHSY and CDR2 as SAAADI. The CDR3 sequence is 14 residues long. Trimming stripped 2 bases from V and 7 bases from J, with 14 bases between. CDR3 nucleotide sequence: TGCGCCAGCAGTGAGACTCGGGAGCGGGTTGGCTACACCTTC. Translated, it gives CASSETRERVGYTF.

This clonotype was picked up many times. J is TRBJ2-7 and V is TRBV7-2; 7 bases align to TRBD2. Germline CDR1 and CDR2: SGHTA and FQGNSA. The ends lost 5 bases at V and 1 base at J; junction bases unmatched: 8. The CDR3 spans 15 residues. CDR3 DNA sequence: TGTGCCAGCAGCGCCTGGGGAGGGACTTCCTACGAGCAGTACTTC. Translating it yields CASSAWGGTSYEQYF. The variable domain in full, with the rest retrieved from reference TRBV7-2 and TRBJ2-7, is GAGVSQSPSNKVTEKGKDVELRCDPISGHTALYWYRQSLGQGLEFLIYFQGNSAPDKSGLPSDRFSAERTGGSVSTLTIQRTQQEDSAVYLCASSAWGGTSYEQYFGPGTRLTVT.

This clonotype was recorded many times. The rearrangement joins TRBV20-1 to TRBJ2-5; the D gene is possibly TRBD2 (5 bases). V was clipped by 5 bases and J by 3 bases, with 16 bases between them. This CDR3 region has 14 residues. Germline V CDR1 and CDR2: DFQATT, SNEGSKA (reference sequence). In nucleotides, the CDR3 is TGCAGTGCTCCTGATACTAGGTGGAAAGAGACCCAGTACTTC. Protein sequence: CSAPDTRWKETQYF.

This clonotype has ten or more counts. V gene TRBV19 combines with J gene TRBJ1-6, with D perhaps matching TRBD1 (5 bases). Germline CDR1 and CDR2: LNHDA and SQIVND (reference sequence). The CDR3 is 17 residues long. Trimming removed 3 bases at V and 6 bases at J, with 18 bases between. The DNA of the CDR3 is TGTGCCAGTAGTATCTCCCAATCGACAGCGTCTAATTCACCCCTCCACTTT. Residues: CASSISQSTASNSPLHF.

This clonotype was observed at least ten times. The chain is built from TRBV11-2 and TRBJ2-5, with D possibly matching TRBD1 (6 bases). CDR1 and CDR2 (germline): SGHAT, FQNNGV. The CDR3 sequence is 14 residues long. Trimming stripped 5 bases from V and 2 bases from J, with 12 bases between. For the CDR3, the DNA is TGTGCCAGCAGCACATGGCAGGGGCAAGAGACCCAGTACTTC. Its translation: CASSTWQGQETQYF.

V usage is TRBV7-6 and J usage is TRBJ1-1; D is uncertain. The germline CDR1 and CDR2 sequences are SGHVS and FNYEAQ. The CDR3 runs to 13 residues. V was shortened by 6 bases and J by 0 bases, with 8 bases between the two germline ends. CDR3 loop: CASSASVNTEAFF. CDR3 in DNA: TGTGCCAGCAGTGCCAGTGTGAACACTGAAGCTTTCTTT.

The rearrangement links TRBV7-8 to TRBJ2-7, with 10 positions matching TRBD2. Germline loops: CDR1 SGHVS, CDR2 FQNEAQ. V was pared by 1 base and J by 4 bases, with 10 bases of the junction left unmatched. The CDR3 is made up of 17 amino acids. CDR3 coding DNA: TGTGCCAGCAGCTTAGGCACTAGCGGGGTAACCGGGTACGAGCAGTACTTC. Encoded protein: CASSLGTSGVTGYEQYF.

In regard to this clonotype: With a much larger clone just one base away, this may be a read error. J is TRBJ2-5 and V is TRBV7-2; no reliable D call. The V gene's germline CDR1 is SGHTA and CDR2 FQGNSA. This CDR3 has 11 residues. The CDR3 bases are TGTGCCGGCAGCTTCAAAGAGACCCAGTACTTC. It encodes CAGSFKETQYF.

The J gene is TRBJ1-5, the V gene TRBV9; D is unclear. Germline CDR1 SGDLS, CDR2 YYNGEE. V was trimmed by 7 bases and J by 0 bases, leaving 8 bases between them. The CDR3 sequence is 13 residues long. CDR3 loop: CASVASSNQPQHF. The CDR3 DNA reads TGTGCCAGCGTTGCCAGTAGCAATCAGCCCCAGCATTTT.

In regard to this clonotype: Since a much larger clone is just one base distant, this may be a read error. The chain links TRBV10-3 to TRBJ2-7; TRBD2 aligns across 11 bases. Germline trimming cut 7 bases from V and 4 bases from J; bases unmatched to any gene: 6. Germline CDR1 ENHRY, CDR2 SYGVKD. The CDR3 spans 14 residues. The CDR3 DNA is TGTGCCATCAAATTAGCGGGAGGGCCTTACGAGCAGTACTTC. Amino acid sequence: CAIKLAGGPYEQYF.

This clonotype was seen only once. V gene TRBV12-5 combines with J gene TRBJ1-5; D unclear. From germline, CDR1 is LGHNT and CDR2 FRNRAP. V was clipped by 0 bases and J by 7 bases, with 7 bases between them. The CDR3 covers 13 residues. CDR3 residues: CASGLVPRQPQHF. CDR3 nucleotides: TGTGCTAGTGGTTTGGTCCCCAGACAGCCCCAGCATTTT.

This clonotype was found many times. The chain has TRBV7-8 and TRBJ1-4; D unclear. V dropped 2 bases and J dropped 5 bases, with 18 bases sitting between them. From germline, CDR1 is SGHVS and CDR2 FQNEAQ. The CDR3 is 17 amino acids. DNA for the CDR3: TGTGCCAGCAGCTTAATCGGGCGGAAAAGCAGAAATGAAAAACTGTTTTTT. Protein: CASSLIGRKSRNEKLFF.

This clonotype was observed at least ten times. The chain uses TRBV5-1 and TRBJ2-2; no reliable D call. CDR1 and CDR2 from the germline V gene are SGHRS and YFSETQ. The V end was cut by 7 bases, the J end by 6 bases, with 7 bases between. The CDR3 has 11 amino acids. The CDR3 spells CASASAGELFF. The CDR3, as DNA: TGCGCCAGCGCCTCGGCCGGGGAGCTGTTTTTT. Complete variable domain (other parts from reference TRBV5-1 and TRBJ2-2): KAGVTQTPRYLIKTRGQQVTLSCSPISGHRSVSWYQQTPGQGLQFLFEYFSETQRNKGNFPGRFSGRQFSNSRSEMNVSTLELGDSALYLCASASAGELFFGEGSRLTVL.

V is TRBV2 and J is TRBJ2-7; 10 bases fit TRBD2. Germline lookup yields CDR1 SNHLY and CDR2 FYNNEI. CDR3 length: 15 amino acids. Germline trimming cut 4 bases from V and 2 bases from J; bases unmatched to any gene: 5. The CDR3 DNA is TGTGCCAGCAGTGGGAATAGCGGGGGGCCCTACGAGCAGTACTTC. It is translated as CASSGNSGGPYEQYF.

In this sample, this clonotype turned up many times. This chain joins TRBV10-3 and TRBJ1-1; the D gene is possibly TRBD1 (5 bases). The V end was cut by 6 bases, the J end by 2 bases, with 10 bases between. CDR3 length equals 13 residues. Germline loops: CDR1 ENHRY, CDR2 SYGVKD. CDR3 amino acids: CAIRGDLNTEAFF. The CDR3 bases are TGTGCCATCAGGGGGGATCTTAACACTGAAGCTTTCTTT.

This clonotype appeared a few times. This chain links TRBV20-1 with TRBJ1-5; no clear D. V dropped 0 bases and J dropped 3 bases, with 15 bases sitting between them. Germline V gene lookup returns CDR1 DFQATT and CDR2 SNEGSKA (reference sequence). The length of the CDR3 is 16 residues. CDR3 region: CSARDIGKGFNQPQHF. The CDR3 DNA is TGCAGTGCTAGAGATATCGGCAAGGGATTCAATCAGCCCCAGCATTTT.

This clonotype occurred a few times. The V and J genes are TRBV14 and TRBJ2-7, with a tentative D call TRBD1 (6 bases). Germline V gene lookup returns CDR1 SGHDN and CDR2 FVKESK. V lost 2 bases and J lost 2, with 10 bases in between. This CDR3 is 14 amino acids long. The chain's CDR3 is CASSQPGHTYEQYF. Here the CDR3 DNA reads TGTGCCAGCAGCCAACCGGGACACACCTACGAGCAGTACTTC.

Note on this clonotype: One junction end disagrees with the germline gene, perhaps due to a read error. The chain joins TRBV7-9 to TRBJ2-7, with a possible D match to TRBD2 (6 bases). This CDR3 spans 14 amino acids. Germline values: CDR1 SEHNR, CDR2 FQNEAQ (reference sequence). In nucleotides, the CDR3 is TGCGCCAGCAGCTTGGGACGGGGGTTCCACGAGCAGTACTTC. As protein: CASSLGRGFHEQYF.

The rearrangement joins TRBV2 to TRBJ1-6; 7 bases fit TRBD1. The CDR3 contains 14 residues. V shed 6 bases and J 7 bases; nucleotides not matched to a gene: 6. From germline, CDR1 is SNHLY and CDR2 FYNNEI. In nucleotides, the CDR3 is TGTGCCAGCAGGATTGCCAGGGGGAATTCACCCCTCCACTTT. Encoded protein: CASRIARGNSPLHF.